Presented here are 25 T cell receptor beta chains from one specimen sequenced in a study of T cell responses to AZD1222 COVID-19 vaccine. Only in-frame clones appear in the TCRdb table, and some are missing; sequencing was by immunoSEQ multiplex PCR. The sample holds 150,000 or so clones, 86% seen once. The sequencing here drew on peripheral blood, taken on day 0 of AZD1222 vaccination. The receptors shown here come from an adult in good health.

V gene TRBV7-2 combines with J gene TRBJ2-3; D possibly corresponds to TRBD2 (5 bases). Germline assignment: CDR1 SGHTA and CDR2 FQGNSA. V was shortened by 1 base and J by 0 bases, with 8 bases between the two germline ends. The CDR3 covers 15 residues. For the CDR3, the DNA is TGTGCCAGCAGCTTAGAGGGAGCTAGCACAGATACGCAGTATTTT. Amino acid sequence: CASSLEGASTDTQYF. The variable domain in full, completed from reference TRBV7-2 and TRBJ2-3, reads GAGVSQSPSNKVTEKGKDVELRCDPISGHTALYWYRQSLGQGLEFLIYFQGNSAPDKSGLPSDRFSAERTGGSVSTLTIQRTQQEDSAVYLCASSLEGASTDTQYFGPGTRLTVL.

This chain connects TRBV19 to TRBJ1-4, with D unresolved. The CDR3 loop spans 15 amino acids. CDR1 and CDR2 (germline): LNHDA, SQIVND (reference sequence). V lost 5 bases and J 7 bases, leaving 17 bases between the germline ends. The CDR3 loop is CASSPEESRGEKLFF. CDR3 DNA sequence: TGTGCCAGTAGTCCAGAAGAGTCCCGTGGTGAAAAACTGTTTTTT.

This chain joins TRBV7-9 and TRBJ2-3; D call uncertain. The CDR3 contains 15 residues. The germline V and J ends were trimmed by 5 bases and 2 bases, with 14 bases remaining between them. Germline-derived CDR1 and CDR2 are SEHNR and FQNEAQ (reference sequence). As DNA, the CDR3 is TGTGCCAGCAGCCCACCACCCACTGTCACAGATACGCAGTATTTT. Translation: CASSPPPTVTDTQYF.

V gene TRBV12-3 or TRBV12-4 combines with J gene TRBJ1-1; the match to TRBD1 covers 9 bases. The V and J ends lost 4 bases and 10 bases, in that order; junction bases with no gene match: 7. The CDR3 runs 13 residues. The CDR3 loop is CASSSSGQGGAFF. The DNA for the CDR3 is TGTGCCAGCAGTTCATCGGGACAGGGAGGAGCTTTCTTT.

V is TRBV28 and J is TRBJ2-7; 9 bases line up with TRBD1. This CDR3 has 15 amino acids. Losses at the gene ends were 5 bases for V and 1 base for J; bases not matched to a gene: 6. The germline gives CDR1 MDHEN, CDR2 SYDVKM. The CDR3: CASSQDGQGSYEQYF. The CDR3 coding sequence is TGTGCCAGCAGTCAAGACGGACAGGGGTCCTACGAGCAGTACTTC. Combining the CDR3 with reference TRBV28 and TRBJ2-7 gives the whole variable domain DVKVTQSSRYLVKRTGEKVFLECVQDMDHENMFWYRQDPGLGLRLIYFSYDVKMKEKGDIPEGYSVSREKKERFSLILESASTNQTSMYLCASSQDGQGSYEQYFGPGTRLTVT.

Here the CDR3 reads CASSSLDRGRAVNSPLHF. The CDR3 DNA reads TGTGCCAGCAGTTCTCTGGACAGGGGGCGCGCTGTTAATTCACCCCTCCACTTT. This chain links TRBV28 with TRBJ1-6, with TRBD1 matching 11 bases. This CDR3 is built from 18 residues. Germline CDR1 and CDR2: MDHEN and SYDVKM. With V trimmed by 4 bases and J by 6 bases, 11 bases remained unmatched.

The chain joins TRBV3-1 (or the pseudogene TRBV3-2) to TRBJ2-6; D could derive from TRBD1 or TRBD2 (5 bases each). CDR3 length equals 15 residues. Germline V gives CDR1 LGHDT, CDR2 YNNKEL (reference sequence). V was cut by 1 base and J by 4 bases, with 8 bases left in between. CDR3 sequence: CASSQVGAGANVLTF. The CDR3 DNA is TGTGCCAGCAGCCAAGTCGGGGCCGGGGCCAACGTCCTGACTTTC.

V usage is TRBV2 and J usage is TRBJ2-5; 7 bases map to TRBD1. Germline CDR1 SNHLY, CDR2 FYNNEI. The CDR3 is 16 amino acids. The V segment lost 0 bases and the J segment 5 bases; nucleotides outside the gene matches: 9. CDR3 amino acids: CASSEALLGGAETQYF. The CDR3 nucleotides read TGTGCCAGCAGTGAAGCGCTTCTAGGGGGCGCGGAGACCCAGTACTTC.

The V and J genes are TRBV18 and TRBJ2-4; D unclear. Trimming stripped 1 base from V and 0 bases from J, with 10 bases between. The V gene's germline CDR1 is KGHSH and CDR2 LQKENI. The CDR3 is 16 residues long. The CDR3 coding sequence is TGTGCCAGCTCACCACAAGGCGGTTTAGCCAAAAACATTCAGTACTTC. As protein: CASSPQGGLAKNIQYF.

The chain couples TRBV9 to TRBJ1-2; D is unresolved. The CDR3 is made up of 12 amino acids. Trimming removed 3 bases at V and 10 bases at J, with 13 bases between. The V gene's germline CDR1 is SGDLS and CDR2 YYNGEE. The CDR3 nucleotides are TGTGCCAGCAGCGCGGACCGGACCCCCTACACCTTC. It translates to CASSADRTPYTF.

This clone was observed a few times. V is TRBV6-2 or TRBV6-3 and J is TRBJ1-1, with a weak D call TRBD1 (5 bases). The CDR3 totals 15 residues. The V end was cut by 6 bases, the J end by 4 bases, with 18 bases between. CDR1 MNHEY and CDR2 SVGEGT come from the germline V gene. The CDR3 DNA is TGTGCCAGCAGCCTTACACCAGGGAGGGCCACTGAAGCTTTCTTT. This codes for CASSLTPGRATEAFF.

This clone showed up just once. The CDR3 DNA sequence: TGTGCCAGTAGTATTAACTCAGGGGGTCAACAGCCCCAGCATTTT. Protein product: CASSINSGGQQPQHF. The chain carries TRBV19 and TRBJ1-5; 7 nucleotides align to TRBD1. Germline assignment: CDR1 LNHDA and CDR2 SQIVND (reference sequence). This CDR3 is 15 amino acids long. The V and J ends lost 3 bases and 7 bases, in that order; junction bases with no gene match: 9. Combining the CDR3 with reference TRBV19 and TRBJ1-5 gives the whole variable domain DGGITQSPKYLFRKEGQNVTLSCEQNLNHDAMYWYRQDPGQGLRLIYYSQIVNDFQKGDIAEGYSVSREKKESFPLTVTSAQKNPTAFYLCASSINSGGQQPQHFGDGTRLSIL.

V is TRBV19 and J is TRBJ1-1; maybe TRBD1 (5 bases). Trimming cost V 5 bases and J 0 bases, with 10 bases left between them. CDR3 length equals 14 residues. Germline loops: CDR1 LNHDA, CDR2 SQIVND (reference sequence). CDR3 residues: CASSAGRLNTEAFF. In DNA, the CDR3 is TGTGCCAGTAGTGCGGGACGCTTGAACACTGAAGCTTTCTTT.

V usage is TRBV4-1 and J usage is TRBJ1-5, with D possibly matching TRBD1 (6 bases). The CDR3 extends over 16 amino acids. Per the germline V gene, CDR1 is MGHRA and CDR2 is YSYEKL. Trimming took 1 base from V and 2 from J, leaving 12 bases between them. The DNA for the CDR3 is TGCGCCAGCAGCCAAGCAGGGGCGCGTGGCAATCAGCCCCAGCATTTT. Translating it yields CASSQAGARGNQPQHF.

The chain combines TRBV4-3 with TRBJ2-7; D may be TRBD2 (6 bases). Germline loops: CDR1 LGHNA, CDR2 YSLEER. CDR3 length: 14 amino acids. V lost 4 bases and J 0 bases, leaving 10 bases between the germline ends. The CDR3 DNA reads TGCGCCAGCAGCCCCCGGGAGAACTCCTACGAGCAGTACTTC. This codes for CASSPRENSYEQYF.

The rearrangement links TRBV5-3 to TRBJ1-3; D unresolved. TRBV5-3 is classed as an ORF, of uncertain function. V was shortened by 0 bases and J by 0 bases, with 10 bases between the two germline ends. The CDR3 runs to 16 residues. The CDR3 coding sequence is TGTGCCAGAAGCTTGGAGAGTGACTGCTCTGGAAACACCATATATTTT. This translates into CARSLESDCSGNTIYF.

The gene calls are TRBV4-3 and TRBJ1-3; D gene uncertain. Germline V gives CDR1 LGHNA, CDR2 YSLEER. There are 18 residues in the CDR3. V was pared by 0 bases and J by 0 bases, with 15 bases between. The CDR3 region is CASSQDRAAYSSGNTIYF. As DNA, the CDR3 is TGCGCCAGCAGCCAAGATCGGGCAGCTTACTCCTCTGGAAACACCATATATTTT.

The rearrangement joins TRBV7-9 to TRBJ1-5; D perhaps matches TRBD1 (6 bases). Trimming removed 5 bases at V and 4 bases at J, with 18 bases between. The germline V gene encodes CDR1 SEHNR and CDR2 FQNEAQ (reference sequence). CDR3 size: 16 residues. CDR3 residues: CASSPRDTAPNQPQHF. DNA for the CDR3: TGTGCCAGCAGCCCCCGGGACACAGCTCCTAATCAGCCCCAGCATTTT.

This chain uses TRBV11-2 with TRBJ2-1; TRBD2 might be the D (5 bases). Germline V CDR1 and CDR2: SGHAT, FQNNGV. Trimming stripped 3 bases from V and 0 bases from J, with 15 bases between. The CDR3 has 17 residues. The CDR3 nucleotides read TGTGCCAGCAGCTTTAGCACGGGGTATAGCTCCTACAATGAGCAGTTCTTC. It is translated as CASSFSTGYSSYNEQFF.

This clone came up a few times. V usage is TRBV12-3 or TRBV12-4 and J usage is TRBJ1-2; D might be TRBD1 (6 bases). The CDR3 is made up of 13 amino acids. The V and J ends lost 6 bases and 3 bases respectively, with 11 bases between them. CDR3 in amino acids: CASRDGGDYGYTF. CDR3 in DNA: TGTGCCAGCAGGGATGGGGGCGACTATGGCTACACCTTC.

The gene calls are TRBV7-8 and TRBJ1-1; unclear D gene. V shed 4 bases and J shed 6 bases, with 21 bases lying between them. The CDR3 contains 16 residues. CDR1 and CDR2 (germline): SGHVS, FQNEAQ. Written as DNA, the CDR3 is TGTGCCAGCAGCTCCGGTGGAGGGCGGGTAGTTTCTGAAGCTTTCTTT. Its translation is CASSSGGGRVVSEAFF.

The V call is TRBV11-3, the J call TRBJ2-1; D unclear. Germline V gene sequence: CDR1 SGHNT, CDR2 YENEEA. The CDR3 runs to 13 residues. V lost 5 bases and J lost 9, with 14 bases in between. CDR3 in amino acids: CASSPSPSGEQFF. CDR3 DNA sequence: TGTGCCAGCAGCCCGAGCCCGAGTGGTGAGCAGTTCTTC.

V is TRBV27 and J is TRBJ1-2, with TRBD1 identical over 10 bases. Per germline, CDR1 MNHEY and CDR2 SMNVEV (reference sequence). The CDR3 has 12 residues. J lost 10 bases, V lost 5 bases, and 4 bases had no gene match. The CDR3 loop is CASSRGQGDYTF. In DNA, the CDR3 is TGTGCCAGCAGTCGAGGACAGGGGGACTACACCTTC.

The rearrangement uses TRBV5-5 and TRBJ1-1; TRBD1 might be the D (5 bases). There are 16 residues in the CDR3. Germline V gene sequence: CDR1 SGHKS, CDR2 YYEKEE (reference sequence). Trimming removed 5 bases from V and 0 bases from J, with 17 bases in between. This CDR3 is CASSLTGATMNTEAFF. CDR3 bases: TGTGCCAGCAGTTTAACAGGAGCTACCATGAACACTGAAGCTTTCTTT.

The rearrangement links TRBV28 to TRBJ1-2, with unresolved D. Between the trimmed V and J ends, which lost 5 bases and 8 bases, there was a span of 18 bases. The CDR3 consists of 14 residues. Per the germline V gene, CDR1 is MDHEN and CDR2 is SYDVKM. CDR3 in DNA: TGTGCCAGCAGTCCGATGGGGAGCCTATGGGGCTACACCTTC. Translation: CASSPMGSLWGYTF.